This T cell receptor (beta chain) comes out of a study of vaccination and CD4 T cells after COVID-19. The wider study: At a median around 100 days (range 35 to 161) after diagnosis, post-COVID samples were drawn. Overlapping spike peptides from SARS-CoV-2, HCoV-NL63, HCoV-OC43 and HCoV-229E served to stimulate the cells.

The CDR3 is made up of 14 amino acids. Deletions cut 3 bases from V and 5 bases from J, with 15 bases between. In germline, CDR1 is DFQATT, CDR2 SNEGSKA (reference sequence). This clonotype was seen more than once but under ten times. Its antigen is currently unknown. At the Johns Hopkins FTIC core, DNA taken from cultured CD4+ T cells was sequenced by way of the Oncomine TCR Beta short-read assay. CD4+ T cells were cultured, and genomic DNA was extracted from them. TCRdb independently ran MiXCR on the PCR reads; one entry per CDR3 protein. The table lists over 10,000 distinct CDR3 sequences, more than 45% of them singletons. As to treatment: approximately nine-day PBMC culture with coronavirus spike peptide pools or control peptides (ViraFEST assay). Once peptide pools had expanded antigen-specific T cells, ViraFEST sequenced TCRs.

The genes are TRBV20-1 and TRBJ2-3; D remains unclear. The source of this sequence is a human donor who had recovered from COVID-19. The sequencing sample was made of CD4+ T cells from blood, cultured in vitro. DNA for the CDR3: TGCAGTGCTAGCGGCGGAAAAATCAGAGATACGCAGTATTTT. It is translated as CSASGGKIRDTQYF.